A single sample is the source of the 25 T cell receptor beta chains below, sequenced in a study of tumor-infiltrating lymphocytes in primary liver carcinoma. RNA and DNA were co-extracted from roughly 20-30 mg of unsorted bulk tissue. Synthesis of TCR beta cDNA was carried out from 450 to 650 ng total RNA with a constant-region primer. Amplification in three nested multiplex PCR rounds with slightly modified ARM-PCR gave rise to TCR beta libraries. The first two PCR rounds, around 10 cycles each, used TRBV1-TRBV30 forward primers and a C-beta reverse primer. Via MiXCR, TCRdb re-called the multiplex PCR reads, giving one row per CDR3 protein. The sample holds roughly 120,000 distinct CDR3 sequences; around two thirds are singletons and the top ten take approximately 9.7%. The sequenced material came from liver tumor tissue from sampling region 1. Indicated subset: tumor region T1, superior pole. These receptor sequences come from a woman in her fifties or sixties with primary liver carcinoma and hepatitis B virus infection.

The CDR3: CAWSRTTVGYEQYF. CDR3 DNA: TGTGCCTGGAGTCGGACTACCGTCGGCTACGAGCAGTACTTC. The chain uses TRBV30 and TRBJ2-7; the D gene is possibly TRBD2 (6 bases). With 2 bases removed from V and 3 bases from J, the gap between germline ends came to 14 bases. CDR1 is GTSNPN, CDR2 SVGIG, per germline (reference sequence). The CDR3 runs to 14 residues.

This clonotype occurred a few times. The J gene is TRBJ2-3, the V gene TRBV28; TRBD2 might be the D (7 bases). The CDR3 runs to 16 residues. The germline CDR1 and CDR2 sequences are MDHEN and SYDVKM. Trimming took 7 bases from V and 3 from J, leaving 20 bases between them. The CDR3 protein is CASTVVAGASTDTQYF. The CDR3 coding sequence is TGTGCCAGCACCGTTGTTGCGGGGGCTAGTACAGATACGCAGTATTTT.

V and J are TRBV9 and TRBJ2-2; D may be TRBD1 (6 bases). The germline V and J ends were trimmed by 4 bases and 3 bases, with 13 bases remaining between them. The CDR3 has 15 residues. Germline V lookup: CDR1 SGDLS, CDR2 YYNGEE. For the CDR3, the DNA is TGTGCCAGCAGCCCACAGGGCGGACACACCGGGGAGCTGTTTTTT. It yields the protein CASSPQGGHTGELFF. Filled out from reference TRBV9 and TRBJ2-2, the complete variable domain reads DSGVTQTPKHLITATGQRVTLRCSPRSGDLSVYWYQQSLDQGLQFLIQYYNGEERAKGNILERFSAQQFPDLHSELNLSSLELGDSALYFCASSPQGGHTGELFFGEGSRLTVL.

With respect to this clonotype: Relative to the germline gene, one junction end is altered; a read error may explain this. The CDR3 DNA sequence: TGTGTCAGCAGTCCCGCTCGTGACTACGAGCAGTACTTC. Translated, it gives CVSSPARDYEQYF. The V call is TRBV12-3 or TRBV12-4, the J call TRBJ2-7; D gene unclear. This CDR3 spans 13 amino acids.

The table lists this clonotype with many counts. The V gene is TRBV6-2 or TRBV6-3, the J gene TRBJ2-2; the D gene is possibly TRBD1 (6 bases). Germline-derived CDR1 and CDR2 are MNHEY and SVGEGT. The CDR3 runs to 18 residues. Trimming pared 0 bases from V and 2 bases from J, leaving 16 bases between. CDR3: CASSYSSFRTDNTGELFF. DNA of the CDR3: TGTGCCAGCAGTTACTCGAGTTTTCGGACAGATAACACCGGGGAGCTGTTTTTT.

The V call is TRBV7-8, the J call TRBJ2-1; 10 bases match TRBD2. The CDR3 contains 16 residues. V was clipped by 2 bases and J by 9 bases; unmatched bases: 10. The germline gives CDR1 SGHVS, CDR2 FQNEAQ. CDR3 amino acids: CASSLNGLAGVSEQFF. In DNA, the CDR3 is TGTGCCAGCAGCTTAAATGGGCTAGCGGGAGTTAGTGAGCAGTTCTTC.

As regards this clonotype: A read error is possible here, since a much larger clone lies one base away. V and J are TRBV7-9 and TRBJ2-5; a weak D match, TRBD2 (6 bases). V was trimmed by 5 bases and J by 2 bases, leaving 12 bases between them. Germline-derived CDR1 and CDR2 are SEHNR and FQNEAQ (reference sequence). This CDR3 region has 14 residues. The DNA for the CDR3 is TGTGCCAGCAGCCCCGACGGGACTCAAGAGACCCAGTACTTC. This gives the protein CASSPDGTQETQYF.

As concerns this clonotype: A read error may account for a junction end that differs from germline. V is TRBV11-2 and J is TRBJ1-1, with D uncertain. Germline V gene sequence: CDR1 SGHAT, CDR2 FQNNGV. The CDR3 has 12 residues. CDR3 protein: CASNSKRAEASF. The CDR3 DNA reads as TGTGCCAGCAACTCTAAACGGGCTGAAGCTTCCTTT. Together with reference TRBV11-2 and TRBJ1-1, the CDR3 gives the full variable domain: EAGVAQSPRYKIIEKRQSVAFWCNPISGHATLYWYQQILGQGPKLLIQFQNNGVVDDSQLPKDRFSAERLKGVDSTLKIQPAKLEDSAVYLCASNSKRAEASFGQGTRLTVV.

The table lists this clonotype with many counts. CDR3 residues: CASRRGDGNTIYF. CDR3 coding DNA: TGTGCCAGCCGTCGGGGGGATGGAAACACCATATATTTT. The V gene is TRBV12-3 or TRBV12-4, the J gene TRBJ1-3; TRBD1 is a possible D gene (5 bases). Trimming shortened V by 8 bases and J by 3 bases, and 11 bases separated the two germline ends. The CDR3 spans 13 residues.

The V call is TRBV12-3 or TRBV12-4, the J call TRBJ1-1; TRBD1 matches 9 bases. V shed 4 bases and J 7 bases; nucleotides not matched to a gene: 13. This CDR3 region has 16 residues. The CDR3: CASSSGAGTGPHEAFF. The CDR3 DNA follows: TGTGCCAGCAGTTCCGGAGCCGGGACAGGGCCACATGAAGCTTTCTTT.

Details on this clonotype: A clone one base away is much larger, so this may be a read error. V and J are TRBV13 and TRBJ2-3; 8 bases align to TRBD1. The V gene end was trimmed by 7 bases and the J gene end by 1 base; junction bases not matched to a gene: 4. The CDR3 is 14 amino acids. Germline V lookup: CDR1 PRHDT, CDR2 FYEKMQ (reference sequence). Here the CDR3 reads CASNSGQGTDTQYF. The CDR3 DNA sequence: TGTGCCAGCAACTCGGGACAGGGCACAGATACGCAGTATTTT.

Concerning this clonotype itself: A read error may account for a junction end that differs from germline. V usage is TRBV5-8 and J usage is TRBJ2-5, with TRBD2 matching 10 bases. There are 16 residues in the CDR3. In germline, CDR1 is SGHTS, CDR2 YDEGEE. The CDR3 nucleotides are TGTGTCAGCAGCTTTTCTAGCGGGGGAGTTACAGAGACCCAGTACTTC. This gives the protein CVSSFSSGGVTETQYF.

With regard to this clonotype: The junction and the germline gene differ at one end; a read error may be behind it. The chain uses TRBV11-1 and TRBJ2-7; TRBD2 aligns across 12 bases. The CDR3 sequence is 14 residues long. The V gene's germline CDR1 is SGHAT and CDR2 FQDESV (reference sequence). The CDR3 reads CVSSRLAGDTEQYF. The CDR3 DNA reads TGTGTCAGCTCCCGACTAGCGGGAGATACCGAGCAGTACTTC.

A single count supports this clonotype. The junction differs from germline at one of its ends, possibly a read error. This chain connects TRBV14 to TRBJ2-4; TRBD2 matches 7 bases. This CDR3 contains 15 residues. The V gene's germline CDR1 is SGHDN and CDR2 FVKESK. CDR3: CVSSPAGDSKNIQCF. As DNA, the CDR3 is TGTGTCAGCAGCCCCGCGGGGGACTCCAAAAACATTCAGTGCTTC.

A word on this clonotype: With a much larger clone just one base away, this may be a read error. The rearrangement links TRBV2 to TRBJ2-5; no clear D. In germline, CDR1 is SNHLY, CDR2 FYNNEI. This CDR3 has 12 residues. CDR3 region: CAGRPMPETQYF. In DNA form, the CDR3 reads TGTGCCGGCAGGCCTATGCCGGAGACCCAGTACTTC.

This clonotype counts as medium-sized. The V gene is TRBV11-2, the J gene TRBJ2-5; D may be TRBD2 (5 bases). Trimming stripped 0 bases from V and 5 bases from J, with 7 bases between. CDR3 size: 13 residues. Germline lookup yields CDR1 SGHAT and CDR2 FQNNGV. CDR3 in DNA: TGTGCCAGCAGCTTAGATCGCGGGGAGACCCAGTACTTC. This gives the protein CASSLDRGETQYF.

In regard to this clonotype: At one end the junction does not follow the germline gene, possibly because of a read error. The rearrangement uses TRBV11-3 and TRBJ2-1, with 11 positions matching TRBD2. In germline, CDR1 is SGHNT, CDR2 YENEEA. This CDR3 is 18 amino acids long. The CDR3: CANSLVGTSGQNYNEQFF. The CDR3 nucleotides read TGTGCCAACAGCTTAGTTGGGACTAGCGGTCAAAACTACAATGAGCAGTTCTTC.

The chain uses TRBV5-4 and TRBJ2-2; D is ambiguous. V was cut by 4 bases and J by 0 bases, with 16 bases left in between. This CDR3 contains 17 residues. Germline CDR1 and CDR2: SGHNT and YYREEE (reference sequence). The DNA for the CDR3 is TGTGCCAGCAGCCGTAGGATTCCCTTATCGAACACCGGGGAGCTGTTTTTT. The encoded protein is CASSRRIPLSNTGELFF. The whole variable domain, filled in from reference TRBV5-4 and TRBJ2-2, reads ETGVTQSPTHLIKTRGQQVTLRCSSQSGHNTVSWYQQALGQGPQFIFQYYREEENGRGNFPPRFSGLQFPNYSSELNVNALELDDSALYLCASSRRIPLSNTGELFFGEGSRLTVL.

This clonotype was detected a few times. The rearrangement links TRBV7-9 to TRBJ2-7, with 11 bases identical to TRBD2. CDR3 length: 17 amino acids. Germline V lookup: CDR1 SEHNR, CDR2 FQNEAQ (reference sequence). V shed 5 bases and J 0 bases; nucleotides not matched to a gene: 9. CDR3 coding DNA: TGTGCCAGCAGCCCGGGGGCTAGCGGGAGGAACTCCTACGAGCAGTACTTC. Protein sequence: CASSPGASGRNSYEQYF.

This chain's CDR3 is CASSLFHSLGMVDEKLFF. CDR3 bases: TGTGCCAGCAGTTTATTCCATTCTCTCGGGATGGTAGATGAAAAACTGTTTTTT. V and J are TRBV28 and TRBJ1-4; D remains ambiguous. The CDR3 has 18 residues. Germline loops: CDR1 MDHEN, CDR2 SYDVKM. With 1 base removed from V and 6 bases from J, the gap between germline ends came to 21 bases. Based on the CDR3 plus reference TRBV28 and TRBJ1-4, the full variable domain is DVKVTQSSRYLVKRTGEKVFLECVQDMDHENMFWYRQDPGLGLRLIYFSYDVKMKEKGDIPEGYSVSREKKERFSLILESASTNQTSMYLCASSLFHSLGMVDEKLFFGSGTQLSVL.

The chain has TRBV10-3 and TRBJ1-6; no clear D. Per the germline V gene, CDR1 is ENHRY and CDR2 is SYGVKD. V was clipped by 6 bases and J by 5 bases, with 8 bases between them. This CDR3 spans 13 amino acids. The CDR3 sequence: CAIRDIDNSPLHF. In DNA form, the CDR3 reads TGTGCCATCAGAGACATCGATAATTCACCCCTCCACTTT.

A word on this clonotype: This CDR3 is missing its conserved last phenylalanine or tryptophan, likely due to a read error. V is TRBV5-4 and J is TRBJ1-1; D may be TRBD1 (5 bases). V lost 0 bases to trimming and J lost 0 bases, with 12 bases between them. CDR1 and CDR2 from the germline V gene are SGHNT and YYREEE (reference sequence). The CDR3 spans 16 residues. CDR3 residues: CASSLGDPRMNTEAFI. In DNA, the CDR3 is TGTGCCAGCAGCTTGGGGGACCCGCGGATGAACACTGAAGCTTTCATT.

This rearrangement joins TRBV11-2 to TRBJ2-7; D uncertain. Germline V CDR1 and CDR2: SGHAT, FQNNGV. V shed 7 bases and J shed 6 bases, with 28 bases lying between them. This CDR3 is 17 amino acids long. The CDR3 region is CASTFGPGGVRTCEQYF. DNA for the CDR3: TGTGCCAGCACCTTTGGGCCTGGCGGTGTACGTACCTGCGAGCAGTACTTC.

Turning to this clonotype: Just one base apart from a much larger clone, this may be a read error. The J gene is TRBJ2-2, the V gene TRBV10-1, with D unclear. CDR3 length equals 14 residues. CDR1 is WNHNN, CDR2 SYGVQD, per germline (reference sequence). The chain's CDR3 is CANSDRPVAGELFF. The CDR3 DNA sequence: TGCGCCAACAGTGATCGACCGGTGGCCGGGGAGCTGTTTTTT.

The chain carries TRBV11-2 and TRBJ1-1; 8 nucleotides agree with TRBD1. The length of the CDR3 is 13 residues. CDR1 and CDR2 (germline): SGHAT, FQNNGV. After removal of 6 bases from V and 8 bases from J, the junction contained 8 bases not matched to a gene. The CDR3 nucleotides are TGTGCCAGCAGGGACAGGGACCAGACAGAAGCTTTCTTT. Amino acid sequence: CASRDRDQTEAFF.